The 23 T cell receptor beta chains given below trace back to one sample, sequenced in a study of shared clonotypes between healthy human individuals. CD45RO-negative cells were positively selected for CCR7, leaving out terminally differentiated effector memory CD45RA+ cells. The protocol was immunoSEQ multiplex PCR, while the TCRdb copy is restricted to in-frame clones and leaves out a portion. Seen here are some 1,900,000 clones, approximately 94% observed once, and the top ten hold roughly 1.2%. Sequencing was performed on naive CD8+ T cells sorted from blood. The receptors here all came from a man aged 18 to 29 in good health.

The V gene is TRBV6-5, the J gene TRBJ2-1; 8 nucleotides agree with TRBD1. CDR1 and CDR2 (germline): MNHEY, SVGAGI. Trimming cost V 5 bases and J 7 bases; bases outside gene matches: 4. The length of the CDR3 is 13 residues. The CDR3 loop reads CASSSRQGNEQFF. CDR3 bases: TGTGCCAGCAGTAGCCGACAGGGGAATGAGCAGTTCTTC.

The J gene is TRBJ2-1, the V gene TRBV10-3, with D unclear. The germline V gene encodes CDR1 ENHRY and CDR2 SYGVKD. This CDR3 has 13 amino acids. Trimming removed 3 bases at V and 7 bases at J, with 10 bases between. Here the CDR3 DNA reads TGTGCCATCAGTGAATTGGTTGGTAATGAGCAGTTCTTC. Protein: CAISELVGNEQFF.

The chain couples TRBV5-4 to TRBJ2-2, with 9 positions matching TRBD1. CDR3 length: 15 amino acids. Trimming cost V 2 bases and J 6 bases; bases outside gene matches: 5. Germline V gene lookup returns CDR1 SGHNT and CDR2 YYREEE (reference sequence). CDR3 sequence (DNA): TGTGCCAGCAGCTTCACAGGGGGCAATTCCGGGGAGCTGTTTTTT. Translated: CASSFTGGNSGELFF.

This clone was seen once. The chain recombines TRBV9 with TRBJ1-1, with 7 bases fitting TRBD1. The J segment lost 4 bases and the V segment lost 3 bases, leaving 9 bases of the junction unmatched. The germline CDR1 and CDR2 sequences are SGDLS and YYNGEE. The CDR3 loop spans 15 amino acids. CDR3 sequence reads: CASSADREDGTEAFF. The CDR3 DNA sequence: TGTGCCAGCAGCGCAGACAGGGAGGACGGCACTGAAGCTTTCTTT. Based on the CDR3 plus reference TRBV9 and TRBJ1-1, the full variable domain is DSGVTQTPKHLITATGQRVTLRCSPRSGDLSVYWYQQSLDQGLQFLIQYYNGEERAKGNILERFSAQQFPDLHSELNLSSLELGDSALYFCASSADREDGTEAFFGQGTRLTVV.

The J gene is TRBJ2-1, the V gene TRBV5-1; tentatively, D is TRBD1 or TRBD2 (5 bases each). Germline values: CDR1 SGHRS, CDR2 YFSETQ. This CDR3 region has 13 residues. V was clipped by 2 bases and J by 5 bases, with 8 bases between them. This CDR3 is CASSFEGHNEQFF. DNA of the CDR3: TGCGCCAGCAGCTTCGAGGGACACAATGAGCAGTTCTTC.

The V call is TRBV9, the J call TRBJ2-2; a possible D gene is TRBD2 (6 bases). There are 17 residues in the CDR3. V was cut by 4 bases and J by 4 bases, with 20 bases left in between. CDR1 and CDR2 from the germline V gene are SGDLS and YYNGEE. The DNA of the CDR3 is TGTGCCAGCAGCCCAAAAGGTCGGGAGTCAAGCACCGGGGAGCTGTTTTTT. This translates into CASSPKGRESSTGELFF. The variable domain in full, completed from reference TRBV9 and TRBJ2-2, reads DSGVTQTPKHLITATGQRVTLRCSPRSGDLSVYWYQQSLDQGLQFLIQYYNGEERAKGNILERFSAQQFPDLHSELNLSSLELGDSALYFCASSPKGRESSTGELFFGEGSRLTVL.

This chain connects TRBV30 to TRBJ2-1; either TRBD1 or TRBD2 may supply D (5 bases each). CDR3 length: 16 amino acids. Germline assignment: CDR1 GTSNPN and CDR2 SVGIG (reference sequence). V lost 7 bases and J 8 bases, leaving 27 bases between the germline ends. The CDR3 bases are TGTGCCTACGGCACGGGGCAGTCCCTTTGGGTCGATGAGCAGTTCTTC. This translates into CAYGTGQSLWVDEQFF.

Remarks on this clone: At the DNA level, this CDR3 is encoded by other sequences in the same sample as well. The rearrangement uses TRBV5-6 and TRBJ1-1, with TRBD1 identical over 9 bases. The CDR3 consists of 13 residues. The V gene end was trimmed by 0 bases and the J gene end by 6 bases; junction bases not matched to a gene: 0. Germline V gene lookup returns CDR1 SGHDT and CDR2 YYEEEE. CDR3 amino acids: CASSLDRGPEAFF. The DNA for the CDR3 is TGTGCCAGCAGCTTGGACAGGGGGCCTGAAGCTTTCTTT.

As to this clone: Other nucleotide sequences from this sample produce the same CDR3. The chain links TRBV29-1 to TRBJ2-7; 7 bases agree with TRBD2. Germline V gene sequence: CDR1 SQVTM, CDR2 ANQGSEA. J gave up 0 bases and V 4 bases, and 3 bases lay outside the gene matches. This CDR3 contains 13 residues. DNA of the CDR3: TGCAGCGTTGGGGGCGGGGGCTCCTACGAGCAGTACTTC. This translates into CSVGGGGSYEQYF.

This clone was recorded only once. V is TRBV28 and J is TRBJ2-2; possibly TRBD1 or TRBD2 for D (5 bases each). This CDR3 has 17 amino acids. Trimming stripped 1 base from V and 4 bases from J, with 16 bases between. The germline V gene encodes CDR1 MDHEN and CDR2 SYDVKM. CDR3 nucleotides: TGTGCCAGCAGTTTATACGAGGGGAGCTCGATCACCGGGGAGCTGTTTTTT. Amino acid sequence: CASSLYEGSSITGELFF.

The J gene is TRBJ1-1, the V gene TRBV7-2; possible D gene TRBD1, 6 bases. Trimming removed 5 bases from V and 0 bases from J, with 19 bases in between. CDR3 length equals 17 residues. Germline lookup yields CDR1 SGHTA and CDR2 FQGNSA. The CDR3 nucleotides read TGTGCCAGCAGCCCTCAGATCTCCGGGACACTGAACACTGAAGCTTTCTTT. Amino acid sequence: CASSPQISGTLNTEAFF.

The chain joins TRBV5-4 to TRBJ2-1, with 10 bases matching TRBD2. This CDR3 region has 16 residues. V lost 4 bases, J lost 5 bases, and 9 bases stayed unmatched. CDR1 and CDR2 from the germline V gene are SGHNT and YYREEE (reference sequence). The CDR3 DNA reads as TGTGCCAGCAGCGTGGTCGGAGCGGGAGGGCACAATGAGCAGTTCTTC. Its translation: CASSVVGAGGHNEQFF.

In its sample, this clone was seen once. The chain recombines TRBV25-1 with TRBJ1-5; 8 nucleotides match TRBD1. The germline CDR1 and CDR2 sequences are MGHDK and SYGVNS. After removal of 4 bases from V and 8 bases from J, the junction contained 7 bases not matched to a gene. This CDR3 is built from 14 residues. The CDR3 region has the DNA TGTGCCAGCAGTGTGACAGGGGATGGAGAGCCCCAGCATTTT. Protein product: CASSVTGDGEPQHF.

This clone was counted only a few times. The gene calls are TRBV2 and TRBJ1-5; D may be TRBD1 (5 bases). CDR3 length: 15 residues. Germline V gene lookup returns CDR1 SNHLY and CDR2 FYNNEI. The V end was cut by 6 bases, the J end by 0 bases, with 12 bases between. CDR3 nucleotide sequence: TGTGCCAGCAGCGGGGACCTATATAGCAATCAGCCCCAGCATTTT. It specifies CASSGDLYSNQPQHF.

This clone appeared once. The V and J genes are TRBV11-3 and TRBJ2-1; D gene ambiguous. The CDR3 is 18 amino acids. Germline CDR1 reads SGHNT; CDR2 reads YENEEA. V shed 1 base and J shed 0 bases, with 16 bases lying between them. Here the CDR3 reads CASSLAATLESSYNEQFF. CDR3 nucleotide sequence: TGTGCCAGCAGCTTAGCGGCCACCCTTGAGAGCTCCTACAATGAGCAGTTCTTC.

V is TRBV6-5 and J is TRBJ2-5, with 8 bases identical to TRBD1. CDR1 is MNHEY, CDR2 SVGAGI, per germline. This CDR3 is built from 15 residues. V shed 8 bases, J shed 4 bases, and the junction held 12 bases outside the gene matches. The CDR3 region is CASATLEGQVETQYF. DNA for the CDR3: TGTGCCAGCGCGACACTTGAGGGACAGGTAGAGACCCAGTACTTC.

The J gene is TRBJ2-7, the V gene TRBV7-9; 7 nucleotides align to TRBD2. The CDR3 consists of 13 residues. V dropped 5 bases and J dropped 4; count of bases not matched to a gene: 5. The germline V gene encodes CDR1 SEHNR and CDR2 FQNEAQ (reference sequence). The CDR3 spells CASSRPGGYEQYF. The CDR3 nucleotides are TGTGCCAGCAGCCGCCCGGGGGGTTACGAGCAGTACTTC.

The chain is built from TRBV5-4 and TRBJ2-2, with 13 bases matching TRBD2. Unmatched junction bases numbered 2, after V lost 4 bases and J lost 2 bases. The germline gives CDR1 SGHNT, CDR2 YYREEE (reference sequence). The CDR3 is 16 residues long. CDR3: CASSPGLAGNTGELFF. The CDR3 coding sequence is TGTGCCAGCAGCCCGGGACTAGCGGGAAACACCGGGGAGCTGTTTTTT.

V gene TRBV6-5 combines with J gene TRBJ2-7, with 8 positions matching TRBD2. The CDR3 is 15 residues long. Germline V CDR1 and CDR2: MNHEY, SVGAGI. J lost 5 bases, V lost 6 bases, and 12 bases had no gene match. CDR3 coding DNA: TGTGCCAGCAGACTTGGGGGTAGCGGGATCCACGAGCAGTACTTC. This encodes CASRLGGSGIHEQYF.

In its sample, this clone was seen once. The rearrangement links TRBV7-2 to TRBJ1-6, with 10 bases matching TRBD1. The CDR3 covers 16 residues. The germline V gene encodes CDR1 SGHTA and CDR2 FQGNSA. V lost 5 bases and J lost 8; bases outside the gene matches: 9. CDR3 nucleotide sequence: TGTGCCAGCAGCCCAAAGACAGGGGGCCTTGATTCACCCCTCCACTTT. It encodes CASSPKTGGLDSPLHF.

This sequence joins TRBV5-6 and TRBJ2-4, with 10 positions matching TRBD2. Germline CDR1 SGHDT, CDR2 YYEEEE. With V trimmed by 3 bases and J by 0 bases, 6 bases remained unmatched. CDR3 length equals 17 residues. The CDR3 spells CASSSWTSGLAKNIQYF. DNA for the CDR3: TGTGCCAGCAGCTCCTGGACTAGCGGACTAGCCAAAAACATTCAGTACTTC.

V usage is TRBV19 and J usage is TRBJ1-4, with D unresolved. Per the germline V gene, CDR1 is LNHDA and CDR2 is SQIVND (reference sequence). The CDR3 sequence is 15 residues long. Trimming pared 1 base from V and 3 bases from J, leaving 9 bases between. The CDR3: CASSIATNANEKLFF. CDR3 coding DNA: TGTGCCAGTAGTATAGCCACAAATGCTAATGAAAAACTGTTTTTT.

V usage is TRBV6-5 and J usage is TRBJ1-3, with D tentatively TRBD1 (6 bases). Germline V gives CDR1 MNHEY, CDR2 SVGAGI. The CDR3 has 14 amino acids. Trimming pared 6 bases from V and 1 base from J, leaving 10 bases between. CDR3 bases: TGTGCCAGCAGGGGGGGACATTCTGGAAACACCATATATTTT. Its protein is CASRGGHSGNTIYF.